The 13 T cell receptor beta chains given below trace back to one sample, sequenced in a study of CD8 T cells in ankylosing spondylitis. Overall study results and limits: Made up of fewer than 10 highly homologous variants, a TCR beta motif appeared characteristic of ankylosing spondylitis blood.

These receptors lack a known antigen. One entry per CDR3 protein, called by TCRdb with MiXCR from the 5' RACE reads. The sample shows hundreds of thousands of distinct CDR3 sequences, over 9.5% of them seen only once. Sequencing was performed on blood, either unsorted or a sorted T cell fraction (not recorded which). The receptors stem from a male donor with ankylosing spondylitis.

The V and J genes are TRBV5-1 and TRBJ2-2, with D unresolved. There are 17 residues in the CDR3. Germline V gives CDR1 SGHRS, CDR2 YFSETQ. With 1 base removed from V and 1 base from J, the gap between germline ends came to 14 bases. CDR3 nucleotide sequence: TGCGCCAGCAGCTTGCGGGCGGTGCCGAAGAACACCGGGGAGCTGTTTTTT. Its protein is CASSLRAVPKNTGELFF.

This clonotype was counted a few times. The chain carries TRBV11-2 and TRBJ2-1; D tentatively fits TRBD1 or TRBD2 (5 bases each). The CDR3 sequence is 17 residues long. Germline assignment: CDR1 SGHAT and CDR2 FQNNGV. Deletions cut 5 bases from V and 5 bases from J, with 22 bases between. CDR3 sequence: CASSQFLSGTANNEQFF. In DNA form, the CDR3 reads TGTGCCAGCAGCCAATTTCTATCCGGGACGGCGAACAATGAGCAGTTCTTC.

The gene calls are TRBV7-2 and TRBJ2-5, with D possibly TRBD1 on 5 matching bases. CDR3 length equals 13 residues. From germline, CDR1 is SGHTA and CDR2 FQGNSA. V lost 8 bases to trimming and J lost 0 bases, with 10 bases between them. The CDR3 DNA follows: TGTGCCAGCCACCAGGGTAACCAAGAGACCCAGTACTTC. This translates into CASHQGNQETQYF.

The gene calls are TRBV7-8 and TRBJ1-5, with TRBD1 identical over 9 bases. CDR3 size: 13 residues. Germline V gene data show CDR1 as SGHVS and CDR2 as FQNEAQ. J gave up 9 bases and V 6 bases, and 6 bases lay outside the gene matches. The chain's CDR3 is CASRRDRDRPQHF. The CDR3, as DNA: TGTGCCAGCAGGCGGGACAGGGACAGGCCCCAGCATTTT.

The chain links TRBV20-1 to TRBJ2-1; 9 bases line up with TRBD2. CDR1 and CDR2 from the germline V gene are DFQATT and SNEGSKA (reference sequence). Germline trimming cut 1 base from V and 0 bases from J; bases unmatched to any gene: 10. The length of the CDR3 is 18 residues. The CDR3 nucleotides read TGCAGTGCTAGAGTGGCTAGCGGGGCCCGTAGCTCCTACAATGAGCAGTTCTTC. Translation gives CSARVASGARSSYNEQFF.

This clonotype came up many times. This chain links TRBV6-2 or TRBV6-3 with TRBJ2-1, with 12 bases matching TRBD2. The CDR3 extends over 19 amino acids. Looked up from germline, CDR1 is MNHEY and CDR2 is SVGEGT. V lost 2 bases and J lost 6; bases outside the gene matches: 14. The CDR3: CASSYRTPTLAGGSNEQFF. CDR3 in DNA: TGTGCCAGCAGTTACCGGACCCCGACCCTAGCGGGGGGGAGCAATGAGCAGTTCTTC.

This clonotype has at least ten counts. The V call is TRBV28, the J call TRBJ1-5; tentatively, D is TRBD1 (5 bases). V lost 2 bases and J 6 bases, leaving 11 bases between the germline ends. The CDR3 runs 14 residues. Looked up from germline, CDR1 is MDHEN and CDR2 is SYDVKM. CDR3 nucleotides: TGTGCCAGCAGTTTACAGGGCGGTGGTCAGCCCCAGCATTTT. Encoded protein: CASSLQGGGQPQHF.

The chain combines TRBV5-4 with TRBJ2-7; D tentatively fits TRBD1 or TRBD2 (5 bases each). The germline V gene has CDR1 SGHNT and CDR2 YYREEE (reference sequence). Between the trimmed V and J ends, which lost 5 bases and 0 bases, there was a span of 15 bases. CDR3 length equals 15 residues. The CDR3 coding sequence is TGTGCCAGCAGACGGGACGGGATGAGCTCCTACGAGCAGTACTTC. Amino acid sequence: CASRRDGMSSYEQYF.

This clonotype turned up a few times. The chain combines TRBV10-3 with TRBJ2-1; no reliable D call. CDR3 length equals 17 residues. V lost 0 bases to trimming and J lost 0 bases, with 12 bases between them. Germline V gene data show CDR1 as ENHRY and CDR2 as SYGVKD. In DNA form, the CDR3 reads TGTGCCATCAGTGAGTCAGTCTTGTCGAGCTCCTACAATGAGCAGTTCTTC. Its protein is CAISESVLSSSYNEQFF.

The genes are TRBV20-1 and TRBJ2-5; D gene uncertain. The CDR3 loop spans 12 amino acids. Trimming left V 4 bases short and J 0 bases short, with 6 bases between. The germline V gene has CDR1 DFQATT and CDR2 SNEGSKA (reference sequence). CDR3 sequence: CSATGHQETQYF. CDR3 DNA: TGCAGTGCTACGGGCCACCAAGAGACCCAGTACTTC.

The chain links TRBV7-2 to TRBJ2-3, with D possibly matching TRBD2 (7 bases). CDR3 length: 15 residues. The germline V gene encodes CDR1 SGHTA and CDR2 FQGNSA. The V gene lost 1 base and the J gene lost 5 bases, with 13 bases spanning the gap. This CDR3 reads CASSLGGGRVDTQYF. The CDR3 coding sequence is TGTGCCAGCAGCTTAGGGGGGGGCCGGGTAGATACGCAGTATTTT.

This clonotype was found a few times. The chain employs TRBV7-2 and TRBJ2-2, with 9 bases that match TRBD1. The CDR3 is 15 residues long. V lost 6 bases, J lost 5 bases, and 7 bases stayed unmatched. Germline CDR1 reads SGHTA; CDR2 reads FQGNSA. The CDR3 nucleotides read TGTGCCAGCAGACCTGGGACAGGGAATACCGGGGAGCTGTTTTTT. Translation gives CASRPGTGNTGELFF.

The chain employs TRBV5-1 and TRBJ2-7; D unclear. V was trimmed by 0 bases and J by 0 bases, leaving 10 bases between them. The CDR3 covers 15 residues. CDR1 and CDR2 (germline): SGHRS, YFSETQ. This CDR3 reads CASSLDSMSSYEQYF. CDR3 in DNA: TGCGCCAGCAGCTTGGACAGCATGAGCTCCTACGAGCAGTACTTC.